A selection of T cell receptor beta chains follows, all from one sample in a study of vaccination and CD4 T cells after COVID-19. Their antigens remain unidentified. TCRdb re-called the PCR reads through MiXCR, storing one row per CDR3 protein. The sample records about 20,000 distinct CDR3 sequences, around 50% being singletons. The sample consisted of CD4+ T cells from blood, cultured in vitro. The receptors stem from a human donor who had recovered from COVID-19. The CDR3 runs from the conserved cysteine through the conserved F or W. The D gene is left open where the match is weak. Clone size is given for some rows only: seen once, a few or many times, or a class if the clone is expanded.

clone_size: -; v_call: TRBV19; j_call: TRBJ1-2; d_call: -; cdr3_nt: TGTGCCAGTAGTATTGTTGGTTATAACTATGGCTACACCTTC; cdr3_aa: CASSIVGYNYGYTF
clone_size: few; v_call: TRBV21-1; j_call: TRBJ1-1; d_call: -; cdr3_nt: TGTGCCAGCAGCAAAGTTCCGGAAACCCGGGGGGGGCGGACTGAAGCTTTCTTT; cdr3_aa: CASSKVPETRGGRTEAFF
clone_size: -; v_call: TRBV6-1; j_call: TRBJ1-1; d_call: -; cdr3_nt: TGTGCCAGCGGCCGGGCCCTGAACACTGAAGCTTTCTTT; cdr3_aa: CASGRALNTEAFF
clone_size: -; v_call: TRBV20-1; j_call: TRBJ2-2; d_call: TRBD2; cdr3_nt: TGCAGTGCCCAGCGGGGGGGTTCGAACACCGGGGAGCTGTTTTTT; cdr3_aa: CSAQRGGSNTGELFF
clone_size: -; v_call: TRBV20-1; j_call: TRBJ2-7; d_call: -; cdr3_nt: TGCAGTGCCCCTCAGGGGGGGAGGGCCAACGAGCAGTACTTC; cdr3_aa: CSAPQGGRANEQYF
clone_size: -; v_call: TRBV7-9; j_call: TRBJ2-7; d_call: -; cdr3_nt: TGTGCCAGCAGCGCCTACCTTCCCTCGTGGAACGAGCAGTACTTC; cdr3_aa: CASSAYLPSWNEQYF
clone_size: few; v_call: TRBV12-3/TRBV12-4; j_call: TRBJ1-2; d_call: TRBD1; cdr3_nt: TGTGCCAGCAGTTCGGCCAGGGGGCTTGGCTACACCTTC; cdr3_aa: CASSSARGLGYTF
clone_size: -; v_call: TRBV5-1; j_call: TRBJ1-1; d_call: -; cdr3_nt: TGCGCCAGCAGCTTGGGCGGGGGCTCGAACACTGAAGCTTTCTTT; cdr3_aa: CASSLGGGSNTEAFF
clone_size: once; v_call: TRBV12-3/TRBV12-4; j_call: TRBJ1-5; d_call: -; cdr3_nt: TGTGCCAGCAGTTTACAGGGACTTAATCTGCCCCAGCATTTT; cdr3_aa: CASSLQGLNLPQHF
clone_size: -; v_call: TRBV24-1; j_call: TRBJ2-2; d_call: TRBD2; cdr3_nt: TGTGCCACCAGACCCGGGAGGGCCTCGAACACCGGGGAGCTGTTTTTT; cdr3_aa: CATRPGRASNTGELFF
clone_size: -; v_call: TRBV20-1; j_call: TRBJ2-7; d_call: TRBD1; cdr3_nt: TGCAGTGCCAAGGGACAGCTCCCCTCCTACGAGCAGTACTTC; cdr3_aa: CSAKGQLPSYEQYF
clone_size: once; v_call: TRBV11-2; j_call: TRBJ2-5; d_call: TRBD1; cdr3_nt: TGTGCCAGCAGCTTAGGCGAGACAGGGCCGGAGACCCAGTACTTC; cdr3_aa: CASSLGETGPETQYF
clone_size: few; v_call: TRBV7-2; j_call: TRBJ1-2; d_call: TRBD1; cdr3_nt: TGTGCCAGCAGCCTAGGACAGGGGCTTGGCTACACCTTC; cdr3_aa: CASSLGQGLGYTF
clone_size: -; v_call: TRBV5-4; j_call: TRBJ2-1; d_call: TRBD2; cdr3_nt: TGTGCCAGCAGCTTGGGGACTAGCGGGACCTACAATGAGCAGTTCTTC; cdr3_aa: CASSLGTSGTYNEQFF
clone_size: -; v_call: TRBV11-3; j_call: TRBJ2-2; d_call: TRBD1; cdr3_nt: TGTGCCAGCAGCCGTCGGAAAGGACAGGGGGCCGGGGAGCTGTTTTTT; cdr3_aa: CASSRRKGQGAGELFF
clone_size: -; v_call: TRBV7-6; j_call: TRBJ1-5; d_call: -; cdr3_nt: TGTGCCAGCAGCTTGAGGGGTCAGCCCCAGCATTTT; cdr3_aa: CASSLRGQPQHF
clone_size: -; v_call: TRBV20-1; j_call: TRBJ2-1; d_call: TRBD2; cdr3_nt: TGCAGTGCGGACATGGGCGGGAGGGTCAATGAGCAGTTCTTC; cdr3_aa: CSADMGGRVNEQFF
clone_size: -; v_call: TRBV24-1; j_call: TRBJ1-2; d_call: -; cdr3_nt: TGTGCCACCAGTGAGCCGGGTTCGGGCTACACCTTC; cdr3_aa: CATSEPGSGYTF
clone_size: few; v_call: TRBV28; j_call: TRBJ1-1; d_call: TRBD1; cdr3_nt: TGTGCCAGCAGACAAGCCGGGACAGGGAACACTGAAGCTTTCTTT; cdr3_aa: CASRQAGTGNTEAFF
clone_size: -; v_call: TRBV7-9; j_call: TRBJ2-5; d_call: TRBD1; cdr3_nt: TGTGCCAGCAGCCCGGGGACAGGGCTACAAGAGACCCAGTACTTC; cdr3_aa: CASSPGTGLQETQYF
clone_size: -; v_call: TRBV19; j_call: TRBJ2-4; d_call: -; cdr3_nt: TGTGCCAGTAGCCACCCGGGGGAGCGGAACATTCAGTACTTC; cdr3_aa: CASSHPGERNIQYF
clone_size: -; v_call: TRBV7-2; j_call: TRBJ1-1; d_call: -; cdr3_nt: TGTGCCAGCAGCTTAGGTGCGCGGATGAACACTGAAGCTTTCTTT; cdr3_aa: CASSLGARMNTEAFF
clone_size: -; v_call: TRBV24-1; j_call: TRBJ2-5; d_call: -; cdr3_nt: TGTGCCACGAGCCCCGGACAGCAAGAGACCCAGTACTTC; cdr3_aa: CATSPGQQETQYF
clone_size: -; v_call: TRBV12-3/TRBV12-4; j_call: TRBJ2-2; d_call: -; cdr3_nt: TGTGCCAGCAGTTTAGAATCGTTGGTCTACACCGGGGAGCTGTTTTTT; cdr3_aa: CASSLESLVYTGELFF
clone_size: few; v_call: TRBV2; j_call: TRBJ2-2; d_call: TRBD2; cdr3_nt: TGTGCCAGCAGGAGGAGCGGGGGGGAGAACACCGGGGAGCTGTTTTTT; cdr3_aa: CASRRSGGENTGELFF
clone_size: few; v_call: TRBV5-6; j_call: TRBJ1-5; d_call: -; cdr3_nt: TGTGCCAGCAGCGCGGGAGGCCCCTGGGGGGCGAAGCCCCAGCATTTT; cdr3_aa: CASSAGGPWGAKPQHF
clone_size: -; v_call: TRBV9; j_call: TRBJ2-1; d_call: -; cdr3_nt: TGTGCCAGCAGCGTTATCGGGGCAGGGGGGTACAATGAGCAGTTCTTC; cdr3_aa: CASSVIGAGGYNEQFF
clone_size: few; v_call: TRBV19; j_call: TRBJ1-2; d_call: TRBD1; cdr3_nt: TGTGCCAGTAGGTCCGGCAGCACAGGGGACAGCTATGGCTACACCTTC; cdr3_aa: CASRSGSTGDSYGYTF
clone_size: -; v_call: TRBV7-2; j_call: TRBJ1-5; d_call: -; cdr3_nt: TGTGCCAGCAGCTTAGTCTGGCGGCAAGCCCAGCATTTT; cdr3_aa: CASSLVWRQAQHF
clone_size: -; v_call: TRBV4-3; j_call: TRBJ2-7; d_call: -; cdr3_nt: TGCGCCAGCAGCCAAGATGGAGAGGGTTGGAACAACGAGCAGTACTTC; cdr3_aa: CASSQDGEGWNNEQYF
clone_size: once; v_call: TRBV15; j_call: TRBJ2-3; d_call: -; cdr3_nt: TGTGCCACCAGCAGAGCTGGGGATACGCAGTATTTT; cdr3_aa: CATSRAGDTQYF
clone_size: few; v_call: TRBV28; j_call: TRBJ1-3; d_call: -; cdr3_nt: TGTGCCAGCAGTTTAGAGGGGGGAATCTCTGGAAACACCATATATTTT; cdr3_aa: CASSLEGGISGNTIYF
clone_size: few; v_call: TRBV27; j_call: TRBJ2-2; d_call: TRBD1; cdr3_nt: TGTGCCAGCAGACAGGGGGTATACACCGGGGAGCTGTTTTTT; cdr3_aa: CASRQGVYTGELFF
clone_size: -; v_call: TRBV20-1; j_call: TRBJ1-1; d_call: TRBD1; cdr3_nt: TGCAGTGCTAGTCGGGACAGCTTAAACACTGAAGCTTTCTTT; cdr3_aa: CSASRDSLNTEAFF
clone_size: -; v_call: TRBV19; j_call: TRBJ2-3; d_call: -; cdr3_nt: TGTGCCAGTAACTCCGAAGGGGTGATCCGCACAGATACGCAGTATTTT; cdr3_aa: CASNSEGVIRTDTQYF
clone_size: -; v_call: TRBV7-9; j_call: TRBJ2-5; d_call: TRBD1; cdr3_nt: TGTGCCAGCAGCTTCGGGACAGGGGTAAGAGAGACCCAGTACTTC; cdr3_aa: CASSFGTGVRETQYF
clone_size: few; v_call: TRBV19; j_call: TRBJ1-5; d_call: TRBD1; cdr3_nt: TGTGCCAGTAGAAGGGACAGGGTAAGCCAGCCCCAGCATTTT; cdr3_aa: CASRRDRVSQPQHF
clone_size: -; v_call: TRBV11-3; j_call: TRBJ1-2; d_call: -; cdr3_nt: TGTGCCAGCAGCTTAGCCCAGGGATATGGCTACACCTTC; cdr3_aa: CASSLAQGYGYTF
clone_size: -; v_call: TRBV15; j_call: TRBJ1-1; d_call: -; cdr3_nt: TGTGCCACCAGCAGGGTCGGGAACACTGAAGCTTTCTTT; cdr3_aa: CATSRVGNTEAFF
clone_size: -; v_call: TRBV7-9; j_call: TRBJ1-1; d_call: TRBD1; cdr3_nt: TGTGCCAGCAGCCACCTAGACAGGGGAGGTAAAGCTTTCTTT; cdr3_aa: CASSHLDRGGKAFF
clone_size: -; v_call: TRBV2; j_call: TRBJ2-2; d_call: -; cdr3_nt: TGTGCCAGCAGTGATGAACGGACCGGGGAGCTGTTTTTT; cdr3_aa: CASSDERTGELFF
clone_size: few; v_call: TRBV6-5; j_call: TRBJ2-5; d_call: -; cdr3_nt: TGTGCCAGCAGTTACTCGAAGGGGGAGACCCAGTACTTC; cdr3_aa: CASSYSKGETQYF
clone_size: few; v_call: TRBV6-5; j_call: TRBJ1-6; d_call: TRBD1; cdr3_nt: TGTGCCAGCAGTTACTCGATTCAGGGGGGAAATTCACCCCTCCACTTT; cdr3_aa: CASSYSIQGGNSPLHF
clone_size: few; v_call: TRBV20-1; j_call: TRBJ2-2; d_call: -; cdr3_nt: TGCAGTGCTAGAGATACCGGGGCCGGGGAGCTGTTTTTT; cdr3_aa: CSARDTGAGELFF
clone_size: -; v_call: TRBV19; j_call: TRBJ2-3; d_call: -; cdr3_nt: TGTGCCAGTAGTAGCGGGCGCACAGATACGCAGTATTTT; cdr3_aa: CASSSGRTDTQYF
clone_size: -; v_call: TRBV6-4; j_call: TRBJ2-2; d_call: -; cdr3_nt: TGTGCCAGCAGTGACTCTGGGGACACCGGGGAGCTGTTTTTT; cdr3_aa: CASSDSGDTGELFF